The TCR beta chain under discussion was sequenced for a study of blood T cells in healthy people across ages. The CDR3 has 15 amino acids. The V gene lost 7 bases and the J gene lost 4 bases, with 18 bases spanning the gap. Notes on this clonotype: Its antigen is currently unknown.

A second roughly 7 to 12 cycle PCR used barcoded and J-beta primers. Using its own MiXCR run on the 5' RACE reads, TCRdb lists one record per CDR3 protein. The profile shows hundreds of thousands of distinct CDR3 sequences, over 45% of them singletons. General observations from the study: A strong correlation was seen between TCR beta diversity and naive T cell percentage.

The sequence was collected from a man aged 25-40 years in good health. Input material: blood. The J gene is TRBJ2-3, the V gene TRBV12-3 or TRBV12-4, with D perhaps assigned TRBD1 or TRBD2 (5 bases each). DNA of the CDR3: TGTGCCAGCATTCTGAGGTCCGGGGCTTCAGATACGCAGTATTTT. Encoded protein: CASILRSGASDTQYF.